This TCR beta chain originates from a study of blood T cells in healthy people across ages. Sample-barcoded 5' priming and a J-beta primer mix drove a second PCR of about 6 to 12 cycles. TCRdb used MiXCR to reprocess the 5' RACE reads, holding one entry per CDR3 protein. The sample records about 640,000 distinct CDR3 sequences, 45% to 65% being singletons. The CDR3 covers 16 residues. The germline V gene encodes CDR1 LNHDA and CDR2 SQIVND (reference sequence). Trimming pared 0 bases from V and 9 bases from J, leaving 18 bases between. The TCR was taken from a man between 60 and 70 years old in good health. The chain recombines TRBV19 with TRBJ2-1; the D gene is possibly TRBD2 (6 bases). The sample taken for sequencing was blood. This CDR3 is CASSIDFLRGSGEQFF. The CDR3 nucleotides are TGTGCCAGTAGTATAGATTTTCTCCGGGGGTCTGGTGAGCAGTTCTTC.